The clone carrying this T cell receptor (beta chain) has just a few counts. MiXCR was run by TCRdb on the RT-PCR reads, yielding one entry per CDR3 protein. The sample has more than 550,000 distinct CDR3 sequences, 14% seen once; the top ten hold around 3.3%. Germline lookup yields CDR1 MGHRA and CDR2 YSYEKL. The CDR3 has 16 residues. Trimming took 4 bases from V and 7 from J; bases not matched to a gene: 11. This receptor was identified in a female donor in good health, serving as a healthy control. The sample was memory CD4+ T cells from blood. The chain joins TRBV4-1 to TRBJ2-7; TRBD2 aligns across 12 bases. This CDR3 is CASSRLAGGPLGEQYF. CDR3 coding DNA: TGCGCCAGCAGCCGTCTAGCGGGAGGGCCCCTGGGGGAGCAGTACTTC.